The source of this T cell receptor beta chain is a study of vaccination and CD4 T cells after COVID-19. Whole-study context: Investigators took post-vaccine samples a median 72 days after dose two, within a range of 14 to 241.

The CDR3 runs 13 residues. V shed 7 bases and J shed 1 base, with 11 bases lying between them. CDR1 is LGHNT and CDR2 is FRNRAP in the germline V gene. Treatment here: approximately 10-day PBMC culture with coronavirus spike peptide pools or control peptides (ViraFEST assay). Each of days 3 and 7 saw half the medium replaced by fresh IL-2 medium. Cultured CD4+ T cell DNA was sequenced using the Oncomine TCR Beta short-read assay. TCRdb called the PCR reads again in MiXCR, with one record for every CDR3 protein. Of roughly 20,000 distinct CDR3 sequences detected, more than 20% appear once; the ten largest clones hold approximately 10%. A remark on this clonotype: Its antigen is not known.

Sequencing was done on a sample of cultured CD4+ T cells from blood. This chain uses TRBV12-5 with TRBJ2-7; D possibly corresponds to TRBD1 (5 bases). This TCR was sampled from a human donor with COVID-19. The CDR3 nucleotides are TGTGCTAGTGTCCGTGACAGATCCTACGAGCAGTACTTC. Its protein product is CASVRDRSYEQYF.